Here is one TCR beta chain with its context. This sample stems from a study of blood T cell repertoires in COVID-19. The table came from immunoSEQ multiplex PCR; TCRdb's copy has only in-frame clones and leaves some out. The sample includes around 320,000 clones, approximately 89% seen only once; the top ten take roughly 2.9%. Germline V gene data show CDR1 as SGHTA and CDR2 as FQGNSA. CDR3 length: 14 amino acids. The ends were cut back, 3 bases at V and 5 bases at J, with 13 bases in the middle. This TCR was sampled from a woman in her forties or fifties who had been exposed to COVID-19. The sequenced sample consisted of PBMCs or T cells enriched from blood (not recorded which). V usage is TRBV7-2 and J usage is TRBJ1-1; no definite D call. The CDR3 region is CASSFQGIGTEAFF. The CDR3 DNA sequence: TGTGCCAGCAGCTTTCAAGGAATCGGGACTGAAGCTTTCTTT.